Sequencing of this T cell receptor beta chain was carried out in a study of shared T cell receptors in the human thymus. V gave up 6 bases and J gave up 7 bases, with 16 bases separating them. Germline V gene data show CDR1 as MGHRA and CDR2 as YSYEKL. This CDR3 region has 14 residues. This table comes from immunoSEQ multiplex PCR, and its TCRdb copy is limited to in-frame clones, with some not included. The repertoire has about 660,000 clones, more than 75% of them found once; the top ten carry over 0.008%. The same data also contributed to another study, on human thymus T cells. This second report adds: Each of the donors was a healthy Finnish infant who was undergoing open corrective cardiac surgery for congenital heart defects. During corrective heart surgery, resections were taken, and the thymus tissue came from them. In unrelated individuals, thymic repertoires overlapped highly, according to related research.

V gene TRBV4-1 combines with J gene TRBJ2-1; D is unclear. This TCR derives from a boy in the first two years of life with a congenital heart defect. The sample consisted of thymocytes. The CDR3 is CASRVRPESNEQFF. The CDR3 DNA follows: TGCGCCAGCAGGGTGAGGCCGGAGTCTAATGAGCAGTTCTTC.